This T cell receptor (beta chain) stems from a study of immune heterogeneity within non-small cell lung tumors. Background on the study: A handful of squamous cell carcinomas, roughly eleven non-squamous carcinomas and 1 not otherwise specified made up the tumors.

Bulk tumor genomic DNA, 600 to 650 ng per sample, was used as template. Several biopsies per primary tumor, spaced far apart, were taken during surgery. Patients had untreated, newly diagnosed non-small cell lung cancer and underwent curative surgery. Samples were obtained from newly diagnosed non-small cell lung cancer patients who were having surgery with curative intent. This clonotype is medium-sized (0.01 to 0.1%) in the sample. Its cognate antigen is unknown. TCR beta CDR3 was amplified by multiplex PCR, first round roughly 10 cycles, 32 V and 13 J primers. One entry per CDR3 protein, called by TCRdb with MiXCR from the multiplex PCR reads. This sample has approximately 6,000 distinct CDR3 sequences, with roughly 20% found just once. General study points: While identical dominant CDR3 beta clonotypes recurred across tumor sites within a patient, high-frequency clones unique to individual sites also appeared. Largely different high-frequency T-cell receptor beta clonotypes were found between individual patients.

Source material: lung tumor tissue. This TCR derives from a man aged 55-75 years with non-small cell lung cancer.

The CDR3 reads CASSPRRLSGSRNTGELFF. CDR3 DNA sequence: TGTGCCAGCAGCCCCCGTAGGCTTAGCGGGAGTAGAAACACCGGGGAGCTGTTTTTT. The rearrangement links TRBV5-4 to TRBJ2-2; 9 bases agree with TRBD2. The junction had 15 bases not matched to a gene; V was cut back by 4 bases and J by 2 bases. Germline V CDR1 and CDR2: SGHNT, YYREEE (reference sequence). The CDR3 spans 19 residues.